This is a list of T cell receptor beta chains from one sample in a study of blood T cell repertoires in COVID-19. TCRdb's copy holds only in-frame clones and misses some; the assay was immunoSEQ multiplex PCR. The table records roughly 400,000 clones, 91% of them present only once. Sequenced material: PBMCs or T cells enriched from blood (not recorded which). All receptors derive from a woman in her forties who had been exposed to COVID-19. Both conserved end residues are part of each CDR3. A D gene is named only where the DNA matches it firmly. Size tells how often a clone was seen (once, few, many) or the class of an expanded clone, and some rows leave it out.

>15|.|TRBV19|TRBJ1-2|TRBD1
CASSIGQGRGNGYTF
TGTGCCAGTAGCATCGGACAGGGAAGAGGCAACGGCTACACCTTC
>15|once|TRBV18|TRBJ1-1|.
CASSPLPAGDTEAFF
TGTGCCAGCTCACCGTTACCCGCGGGGGACACTGAAGCTTTCTTT
>16|.|TRBV19|TRBJ1-2|TRBD1
CASSRPAGQGAHGYTF
TGTGCCAGTAGTCGGCCGGCCGGACAGGGGGCGCATGGCTACACCTTC
>13|.|TRBV12-3/TRBV12-4|TRBJ2-7|.
CASSLSGVYEQYF
TGTGCCAGCAGTTTATCAGGGGTCTACGAGCAGTACTTC
>15|few|TRBV6-1|TRBJ1-2|TRBD1
CASSEGQGAGYGYTF
TGTGCCAGCAGTGAAGGACAGGGGGCGGGCTATGGCTACACCTTC
>12|.|TRBV12-3/TRBV12-4|TRBJ2-1|.
CASHGGDNEQFF
TGTGCCAGCCACGGAGGGGACAATGAGCAGTTCTTC
>14|.|TRBV3-1/TRBV3-2|TRBJ2-7|.
CASSKLSGAYEQYF
TGTGCCAGCAGCAAACTTTCAGGGGCCTACGAGCAGTACTTC
>14|few|TRBV30|TRBJ2-5|.
CAWRKPGSEETQYF
TGTGCCTGGAGGAAACCAGGGTCGGAAGAGACCCAGTACTTC
>13|.|TRBV19|TRBJ2-5|TRBD2
CASSIGTRETQYF
TGTGCCAGTAGTATAGGGACTAGAGAGACCCAGTACTTC
>15|.|TRBV7-2|TRBJ1-5|.
CASSSRPAGDQPQHF
TGTGCCAGCAGCTCCCGGCCCGCAGGGGATCAGCCCCAGCATTTT
>18|.|TRBV19|TRBJ2-2|TRBD1
CASRRRTGGLQNTGELFF
TGTGCCAGTAGACGAAGGACAGGAGGATTACAGAACACCGGGGAGCTGTTTTTT
>18|once|TRBV4-3|TRBJ2-2|TRBD2
CASSQEALAGINTGELFF
TGCGCCAGCAGCCAAGAAGCCCTAGCGGGAATAAACACCGGGGAGCTGTTTTTT
>13|.|TRBV27|TRBJ2-1|.
CASSSQSYNEQFF
TGTGCCAGCAGTTCCCAATCCTACAATGAGCAGTTCTTC
>16|.|TRBV11-3|TRBJ1-1|TRBD1
CASSPRDRALNTEAFF
TGTGCCAGCAGCCCAAGGGACAGGGCTTTGAACACTGAAGCTTTCTTT